This T cell receptor beta chain was observed in a study of CD4 T cells in relation to SARS-CoV-2 and coronaviruses. Profiled with immunoSEQ multiplex PCR; TCRdb holds only in-frame clones, not every one. Of 43,000 or so clones in the sample, roughly 80% were seen once. Comment on this clone: As yet, its antigen is unknown.

J was trimmed by 2 bases and V by 3 bases; bases with no gene match: 5. The length of the CDR3 is 14 residues. Germline lookup yields CDR1 GTSNPN and CDR2 SVGIG (reference sequence). Sequencing used naive CD4+ T cells from PBMCs, cultured in vitro. Subset reported: naive CD4+ T cells isolated by negative enrichment. The chain recombines TRBV30 with TRBJ2-3, with 7 positions matching TRBD2. The sequence was obtained from an adult with COVID-19. CDR3 sequence (DNA): TGTGCCTGGAGGGGGCTAGCGGCCACAGATACGCAGTATTTT. It specifies CAWRGLAATDTQYF.